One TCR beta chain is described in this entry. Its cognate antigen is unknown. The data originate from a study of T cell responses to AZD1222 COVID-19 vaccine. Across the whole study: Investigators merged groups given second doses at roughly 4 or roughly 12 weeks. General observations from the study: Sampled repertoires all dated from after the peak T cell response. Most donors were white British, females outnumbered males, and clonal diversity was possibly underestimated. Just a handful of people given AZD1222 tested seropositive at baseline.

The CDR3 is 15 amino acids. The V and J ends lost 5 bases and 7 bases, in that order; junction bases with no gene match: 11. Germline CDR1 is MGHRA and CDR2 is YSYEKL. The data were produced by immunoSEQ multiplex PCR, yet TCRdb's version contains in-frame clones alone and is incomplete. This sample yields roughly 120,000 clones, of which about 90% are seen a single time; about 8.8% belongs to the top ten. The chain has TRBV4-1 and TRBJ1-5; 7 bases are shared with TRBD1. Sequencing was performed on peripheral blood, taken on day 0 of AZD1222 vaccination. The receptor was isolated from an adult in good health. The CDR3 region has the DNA TGCGCCAGCAGCGGTGGGGAGGGGGCTTACCAGCCCCAGCATTTT. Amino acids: CASSGGEGAYQPQHF.